The 31 T cell receptor beta chains presented below share a single source sample, sequenced in a study of cytomegalovirus exposure and HLA in healthy donors. PCR employed 60 Vbeta and 13 Jbeta primers. Clones were read by immunoSEQ multiplex PCR, and TCRdb kept only the in-frame ones, dropping some. The data contain more than 85,000 clones, 76% of them singletons. The sample was PBMCs. These receptor sequences come from a man aged 35 to 55 in good health and CMV-seronegative.

V is TRBV19 and J is TRBJ2-3; D unclear. V was cut by 4 bases and J by 2 bases, with 7 bases left in between. Germline loops: CDR1 LNHDA, CDR2 SQIVND (reference sequence). There are 13 residues in the CDR3. CDR3 coding DNA: TGTGCCAGTAGTAGTGGCCACACAGATACGCAGTATTTT. Translating it yields CASSSGHTDTQYF.

The chain joins TRBV7-9 to TRBJ2-1, with D maybe TRBD2 (5 bases). This CDR3 is 12 amino acids long. In germline, CDR1 is SEHNR, CDR2 FQNEAQ (reference sequence). Trimming cost V 5 bases and J 7 bases, with 9 bases left between them. This CDR3 reads CASSLPGNEQFF. The CDR3 DNA reads as TGTGCCAGCAGCCTCCCGGGGAATGAGCAGTTCTTC.

The chain is built from TRBV6-1 and TRBJ2-7; 7 nucleotides agree with TRBD2. Germline V lookup: CDR1 MNHNS, CDR2 SASEGT. The CDR3 length is 13 residues. The V segment lost 8 bases and the J segment 5 bases; nucleotides outside the gene matches: 9. Written as DNA, the CDR3 is TGTGCCAGCGGGAGGGTCGCTAGAGACGAGCAGTACTTC. As protein: CASGRVARDEQYF.

V and J are TRBV27 and TRBJ1-4; no firm D call. Germline assignment: CDR1 MNHEY and CDR2 SMNVEV (reference sequence). Trimming cost V 5 bases and J 7 bases, with 8 bases left between them. This CDR3 has 12 amino acids. In nucleotides, the CDR3 is TGTGCCAGCAGTCTTATCGGTGAAAAACTGTTTTTT. Protein product: CASSLIGEKLFF. The full variable domain, with the rest looked up from reference TRBV27 and TRBJ1-4, is EAQVTQNPRYLITVTGKKLTVTCSQNMNHEYMSWYRQDPGLGLRQIYYSMNVEVTDKGDVPEGYKVSRKEKRNFPLILESPSPNQTSLYFCASSLIGEKLFFGSGTQLSVL.

V usage is TRBV11-2 and J usage is TRBJ2-7; 9 bases are a match to TRBD1. V lost 5 bases and J lost 4; bases outside the gene matches: 9. Germline CDR1 reads SGHAT; CDR2 reads FQNNGV. The CDR3 length is 15 residues. In DNA form, the CDR3 reads TGTGCCAGCAGCACCGGACAGGGGAGTCTGTACGAGCAGTACTTC. This sequence encodes CASSTGQGSLYEQYF.

V gene TRBV9 combines with J gene TRBJ2-1; the match to TRBD1 covers 7 bases. The CDR3 sequence is 15 residues long. CDR1 SGDLS and CDR2 YYNGEE come from the germline V gene. The V and J ends lost 5 bases and 8 bases, in that order; junction bases with no gene match: 13. CDR3 in DNA: TGTGCCAGCAGTCCCTACAGGGGCCGGCGGGATGAGCAGTTCTTC. It yields the protein CASSPYRGRRDEQFF.

The J gene is TRBJ2-7, the V gene TRBV5-1, with TRBD2 identical over 8 bases. With V trimmed by 1 base and J by 3 bases, 3 bases remained unmatched. Germline V gives CDR1 SGHRS, CDR2 YFSETQ. This CDR3 spans 14 amino acids. As DNA, the CDR3 is TGCGCCAGCAGCTTGAGCGGGGGACTCTACGAGCAGTACTTC. It is translated as CASSLSGGLYEQYF.

V and J are TRBV30 and TRBJ2-3; D is unclear. Germline CDR1 and CDR2: GTSNPN and SVGIG (reference sequence). The CDR3 extends over 14 amino acids. The V and J ends lost 4 bases and 3 bases respectively, with 14 bases between them. The CDR3 loop is CAWTSGLVTDTQYF. CDR3 nucleotide sequence: TGTGCCTGGACCTCAGGATTGGTAACAGATACGCAGTATTTT. The variable domain in full, completed from reference TRBV30 and TRBJ2-3, reads SQTIHQWPATLVQPVGSPLSLECTVEGTSNPNLYWYRQAAGRGLQLLFYSVGIGQISSEVPQNLSASRPQDRQFILSSKKLLLSDSGFYLCAWTSGLVTDTQYFGPGTRLTVL.

The V and J genes are TRBV27 and TRBJ2-7, with 9 bases that match TRBD1. V was pared by 5 bases and J by 0 bases, with 2 bases of the junction left unmatched. Germline-derived CDR1 and CDR2 are MNHEY and SMNVEV (reference sequence). CDR3 length: 14 residues. This CDR3 reads CASSRTGASYEQYF. CDR3 coding DNA: TGTGCCAGCAGTCGGACAGGGGCCTCCTACGAGCAGTACTTC.

This clone turned up a few times. CDR3 bases: TGTGCCAGCAGTTCCAAGGTAGCGGGTTACTCCTACGAGCAGTACTTC. It translates to CASSSKVAGYSYEQYF. This chain links TRBV27 with TRBJ2-7; 7 bases are shared with TRBD2. CDR3 length: 16 amino acids. Germline lookup yields CDR1 MNHEY and CDR2 SMNVEV (reference sequence). Trimming took 4 bases from V and 0 from J; bases not matched to a gene: 9.

This chain joins TRBV19 and TRBJ2-1; 9 nucleotides agree with TRBD2. Germline values: CDR1 LNHDA, CDR2 SQIVND (reference sequence). Trimming at V came to 1 base and at J to 7 bases, leaving 8 bases not matched to a gene. This CDR3 contains 16 residues. In DNA, the CDR3 is TGTGCCAGTAGTATAGTCACTGGCGGGAGGGGTAATGAGCAGTTCTTC. It codes for CASSIVTGGRGNEQFF.

The chain has TRBV11-2 and TRBJ2-5; D might be TRBD2 (5 bases). This CDR3 is built from 15 residues. Trimming removed 0 bases from V and 7 bases from J, with 15 bases in between. Germline CDR1 reads SGHAT; CDR2 reads FQNNGV. The CDR3 nucleotides are TGTGCCAGCAGCTTAGATGGGTTACTAGGTGGGACCCAGTACTTC. Amino acids: CASSLDGLLGGTQYF.

The gene calls are TRBV16 and TRBJ2-7, with TRBD2 as a possible D gene (6 bases). The ends were cut back, 4 bases at V and 6 bases at J, with 16 bases in the middle. Germline CDR1 reads KGHSY; CDR2 reads FQNENV. CDR3 length: 14 residues. The CDR3 loop reads CASSLFSEGSEQYF. In nucleotides, the CDR3 is TGTGCCAGCAGCCTTTTCTCGGAGGGGTCCGAGCAGTACTTC.

The chain uses TRBV6-5 and TRBJ2-1; 14 bases line up with TRBD2. The length of the CDR3 is 15 residues. Germline assignment: CDR1 MNHEY and CDR2 SVGAGI. J lost 9 bases, V lost 4 bases, and 5 bases had no gene match. CDR3 residues: CASSSGLAGGIEQFF. CDR3 DNA sequence: TGTGCCAGCAGTTCCGGACTAGCGGGAGGTATTGAGCAGTTCTTC.

The chain employs TRBV11-2 and TRBJ2-7; possibly TRBD2 for D (5 bases). There are 15 residues in the CDR3. From germline, CDR1 is SGHAT and CDR2 FQNNGV. The V end was cut by 4 bases, the J end by 0 bases, with 13 bases between. CDR3 bases: TGTGCCAGCAGCTCCCAGCCGGGGTACTCCTACGAGCAGTACTTC. This encodes CASSSQPGYSYEQYF.

The chain joins TRBV28 to TRBJ2-6; 7 positions agree with TRBD1. The ends lost 5 bases at V and 9 bases at J; junction bases unmatched: 13. Looked up from germline, CDR1 is MDHEN and CDR2 is SYDVKM. The CDR3 extends over 16 amino acids. The CDR3 bases are TGTGCCAGCAGTATCATCGGACAGGTTTTAGTCAACGTCCTGACTTTC. Its translation is CASSIIGQVLVNVLTF.

The chain is built from TRBV11-2 and TRBJ2-3, with TRBD1 as a possible D gene (5 bases). The V end lost 5 bases, the J end lost 8 bases, and 20 bases lay between the germline ends. This CDR3 comprises 15 residues. Germline values: CDR1 SGHAT, CDR2 FQNNGV. This chain's CDR3 is CASSPGPAQDGTQYF. CDR3 coding DNA: TGTGCCAGCAGCCCCGGGCCAGCACAGGACGGTACGCAGTATTTT.

This chain uses TRBV6-4 with TRBJ2-3, with a possible D match to TRBD1 (6 bases). Germline V gene lookup returns CDR1 MRHNA and CDR2 SNTAGT. This CDR3 spans 14 amino acids. Deletions cut 2 bases from V and 8 bases from J, with 14 bases between. DNA of the CDR3: TGTGCCAGCAGTGACACCGACAGGTTGGGTACGCAGTATTTT. This translates into CASSDTDRLGTQYF.

This rearrangement joins TRBV29-1 to TRBJ1-2; D is perhaps TRBD1 (6 bases). Looked up from germline, CDR1 is SQVTM and CDR2 is ANQGSEA. The V end lost 5 bases, the J end lost 0 bases, and 13 bases lay between the germline ends. CDR3 length equals 14 residues. CDR3 sequence reads: CSVHTGQTNYGYTF. In DNA, the CDR3 is TGCAGCGTTCATACCGGACAGACTAACTATGGCTACACCTTC.

The chain combines TRBV7-9 with TRBJ2-1; D might be TRBD1 (6 bases). CDR1 is SEHNR and CDR2 is FQNEAQ in the germline V gene (reference sequence). CDR3 length: 19 residues. The ends were cut back, 1 base at V and 5 bases at J, with 24 bases in the middle. In DNA form, the CDR3 reads TGTGCCAGCAGCTTAGATAGAGGGTTAGGGGGTTCTCCACACAATGAGCAGTTCTTC. As protein: CASSLDRGLGGSPHNEQFF.

This clone showed up just a few times. The chain employs TRBV7-9 and TRBJ1-5; tentative D call: TRBD1 (6 bases). Germline CDR1 and CDR2: SEHNR and FQNEAQ (reference sequence). Between the trimmed V and J ends, which lost 1 base and 2 bases, there was a span of 6 bases. CDR3 length equals 14 residues. CDR3 protein: CASSLDRGNQPQHF. Written as DNA, the CDR3 is TGTGCCAGCAGCTTAGACAGGGGCAATCAGCCCCAGCATTTT.

Turning to this clone: This sample includes further DNA sequences coding for the same CDR3. V usage is TRBV5-1 and J usage is TRBJ2-3; 7 nucleotides align to TRBD1. CDR3 length: 14 amino acids. Trimming at V came to 4 bases and at J to 0 bases, leaving 2 bases not matched to a gene. Germline CDR1 reads SGHRS; CDR2 reads YFSETQ. DNA for the CDR3: TGCGCCAGCAGCCGGGACAGAAGCACAGATACGCAGTATTTT. This codes for CASSRDRSTDTQYF.

The rearrangement links TRBV5-5 to TRBJ2-7, with unresolved D. Trimming removed 0 bases from V and 3 bases from J, with 13 bases in between. CDR1 and CDR2 from the germline V gene are SGHKS and YYEKEE (reference sequence). The CDR3 length is 15 residues. The CDR3 DNA is TGTGCCAGCAGCTTGGCCCCAGGTCCGAACTACGAGCAGTACTTC. Its protein is CASSLAPGPNYEQYF.

The chain joins TRBV5-8 to TRBJ1-6; D is unclear. With 5 bases removed from V and 9 bases from J, the gap between germline ends came to 18 bases. Looked up from germline, CDR1 is SGHTS and CDR2 is YDEGEE. The CDR3 is made up of 15 amino acids. This chain's CDR3 is CASSFPGLSGSPLHF. DNA of the CDR3: TGTGCCAGCAGTTTTCCGGGTCTCAGCGGTTCACCCCTCCACTTT.

This sequence joins TRBV6-1 and TRBJ1-2; TRBD1 is a possible D gene (5 bases). Between the trimmed V and J ends, which lost 4 bases and 8 bases, there was a span of 8 bases. The germline CDR1 and CDR2 sequences are MNHNS and SASEGT. The CDR3 length is 11 residues. DNA for the CDR3: TGTGCCAGCAGTGGGGGGGTAGGCTACACCTTC. It codes for CASSGGVGYTF.

The genes are TRBV19 and TRBJ1-5, with D possibly TRBD1 on 6 matching bases. V lost 7 bases and J lost 1, with 14 bases in between. The CDR3 has 15 amino acids. The germline CDR1 and CDR2 sequences are LNHDA and SQIVND (reference sequence). The CDR3 nucleotides are TGTGCCAGTACCCAGGGGACGGTCAGCAATCAGCCCCAGCATTTT. It specifies CASTQGTVSNQPQHF. Together with reference TRBV19 and TRBJ1-5, the CDR3 gives the full variable domain: DGGITQSPKYLFRKEGQNVTLSCEQNLNHDAMYWYRQDPGQGLRLIYYSQIVNDFQKGDIAEGYSVSREKKESFPLTVTSAQKNPTAFYLCASTQGTVSNQPQHFGDGTRLSIL.

The genes are TRBV9 and TRBJ1-2; weak D call: TRBD1 (6 bases). Trimming removed 7 bases from V and 1 base from J, with 14 bases in between. This CDR3 has 14 residues. The V gene's germline CDR1 is SGDLS and CDR2 YYNGEE. The CDR3 DNA follows: TGTGCCAGCCGGACAGCGCACGGTAACTATGGCTACACCTTC. It translates to CASRTAHGNYGYTF. Using reference TRBV9 and TRBJ1-2 for the parts outside the CDR3, the full variable domain is DSGVTQTPKHLITATGQRVTLRCSPRSGDLSVYWYQQSLDQGLQFLIQYYNGEERAKGNILERFSAQQFPDLHSELNLSSLELGDSALYFCASRTAHGNYGYTFGSGTRLTVV.

The chain carries TRBV7-2 and TRBJ1-6; 10 nucleotides align to TRBD1. CDR1 is SGHTA, CDR2 FQGNSA, per germline. The V and J ends lost 0 bases and 7 bases, in that order; junction bases with no gene match: 3. The CDR3 is 16 amino acids. The DNA for the CDR3 is TGTGCCAGCAGCTTAGCCCTGGACAGGGGGAATTCACCCCTCCACTTT. Its translation: CASSLALDRGNSPLHF.

V is TRBV27 and J is TRBJ2-7; 7 bases match TRBD1. This CDR3 is built from 15 residues. Germline-derived CDR1 and CDR2 are MNHEY and SMNVEV (reference sequence). V lost 10 bases and J lost 5; bases outside the gene matches: 17. The CDR3 nucleotides read TGTGCCACCACGGGGTTTCGCGACAGGGCCCACGAGCAGTACTTC. This codes for CATTGFRDRAHEQYF.

The chain recombines TRBV7-2 with TRBJ1-1; D perhaps matches TRBD1 (6 bases). Germline-derived CDR1 and CDR2 are SGHTA and FQGNSA. V dropped 3 bases and J dropped 6 bases, with 11 bases sitting between them. The CDR3 has 13 residues. The CDR3 protein is CASSFAGAPEAFF. CDR3 DNA sequence: TGTGCCAGCAGCTTCGCAGGGGCTCCTGAAGCTTTCTTT.

This chain uses TRBV27 with TRBJ2-2, with a tentative D call TRBD2 (5 bases). Trimming shortened V by 2 bases and J by 8 bases, and 6 bases separated the two germline ends. Germline CDR1 reads MNHEY; CDR2 reads SMNVEV (reference sequence). This CDR3 has 12 amino acids. CDR3 amino acids: CASSLGGGELFF. CDR3 coding DNA: TGTGCCAGCAGTTTAGGCGGGGGGGAGCTGTTTTTT.